These T cell receptor beta chains were read from a single sample in a study of control samples from healthy donors and cancer patients. Repertoires were generated with immunoSEQ multiplex PCR, while TCRdb's copy carries only in-frame clones and drops some. Here the sample spans about 120,000 clones, 85% to 95% being singletons. Sequencing used PBMCs. These receptors came from an elderly man with head and neck cancer. Each CDR3 is given with its conserved first and last residue. D genes are given only for firm matches. Some rows have no size entry. The others give once, few or many, or a class for an expanded clone.

d_call j_call v_call clone_size cdr3_aa cdr3_nt
TRBD1 TRBJ1-1 TRBV5-4 - CASSLRQGAYTEAFF TGTGCCAGCAGCTTGAGACAGGGGGCCTACACTGAAGCTTTCTTT
- TRBJ2-2 TRBV10-1 - CASTRNTGELFF TGCGCCAGCACTAGGAACACCGGGGAGCTGTTTTTT
- TRBJ2-5 TRBV10-3 - CAISASRGSFYQETQYF TGTGCCATCAGTGCAAGTCGTGGTAGCTTCTACCAAGAGACCCAGTACTTC
- TRBJ2-1 TRBV6-5 - CASSYSTGIEQFF TGTGCCAGCAGTTACTCGACCGGGATTGAGCAGTTCTTC
TRBD1 TRBJ2-6 TRBV7-9 - CASSLDRGPSGANVLTF TGTGCCAGCAGCTTAGACAGGGGGCCCTCTGGGGCCAACGTCCTGACTTTC
- TRBJ2-7 TRBV12-3/TRBV12-4 few CASSILGAHEQYF TGTGCCAGCAGTATTCTGGGGGCCCACGAGCAGTACTTC
- TRBJ2-3 TRBV7-2 - CASSLRVAGGTDTQYF TGTGCCAGCAGCTTAAGGGTAGCTGGTGGCACAGATACGCAGTATTTT
- TRBJ1-6 TRBV20-1 - CSASGGEPLHF TGCAGTGCTTCGGGGGGTGAACCCCTCCACTTT
- TRBJ1-5 TRBV7-2 - CASSSTLIEDQPQHF TGTGCCAGCAGCTCGACACTTATTGAAGATCAGCCCCAGCATTTT
- TRBJ2-5 TRBV3-1/TRBV3-2 - CASSQAVRQETQYF TGTGCCAGCAGCCAAGCGGTAAGGCAAGAGACCCAGTACTTC
- TRBJ1-5 TRBV6-1 - CASSEPLGEFNQPQHF TGTGCCAGCAGTGAACCTTTGGGGGAGTTCAATCAGCCCCAGCATTTT
- TRBJ2-3 TRBV5-1 - CASSHTRAHTDTQYF TGCGCCAGCAGCCATACTAGAGCCCACACAGATACGCAGTATTTT
TRBD2 TRBJ2-3 TRBV4-2 once CASSPGLARTDTQYF TGTGCCAGCAGCCCCGGACTAGCCCGCACAGATACGCAGTATTTT
TRBD1 TRBJ1-3 TRBV9 - CASSAGDRYSGNTIYF TGTGCCAGCAGCGCAGGGGACAGATACTCTGGAAACACCATATATTTT
- TRBJ2-7 TRBV7-9 few CASSPGLKGSITYEQYF TGTGCCAGCAGCCCCGGTTTGAAGGGATCAATCACCTACGAGCAGTACTTC
- TRBJ1-5 TRBV6-5 - CASSYGSGPQHF TGTGCCAGCAGTTACGGGTCAGGGCCCCAGCATTTT
TRBD2 TRBJ2-2 TRBV10-3 once CAIRLAGGNTGELFF TGTGCCATCAGGCTAGCGGGGGGGAACACCGGGGAGCTGTTTTTT
TRBD1 TRBJ1-6 TRBV9 - CASNLGQYNSPLHF TGTGCCAGCAACCTGGGACAGTATAATTCACCCCTCCACTTT
- TRBJ2-2 TRBV5-1 - CASSFGTPFSTGELFF TGCGCCAGCAGCTTCGGGACACCGTTTAGTACCGGGGAGCTGTTTTTT
TRBD2 TRBJ2-7 TRBV9 once CASSVLPSGTYEQYF TGTGCCAGCAGCGTACTGCCTAGCGGAACCTACGAGCAGTACTTC
TRBD1 TRBJ2-2 TRBV19 - CASSTGQRTGELFF TGTGCCAGTAGTACGGGACAGCGCACCGGGGAACTGTTTTTT
TRBD1 TRBJ1-2 TRBV3-1/TRBV3-2 once CASSPMSGTGGYTF TGTGCCAGCAGCCCAATGAGCGGGACAGGCGGCTACACCTTC
- TRBJ1-4 TRBV9 once CASSVGRGTNEKLFF TGTGCCAGCAGCGTAGGTAGGGGAACTAATGAAAAACTGTTTTTT
TRBD1 TRBJ1-2 TRBV3-1/TRBV3-2 - CASSPWTGGAYGYTF TGTGCCAGCAGCCCCTGGACAGGGGGTGCCTATGGCTACACCTTC
- TRBJ1-2 TRBV28 - CASSLPGNYGYTF TGTGCCAGCAGTTTGCCGGGTAACTATGGCTACACCTTC
- TRBJ1-6 TRBV30 - CACQRGGVRDSPLHF TGTGCCTGTCAGCGGGGTGGGGTGCGCGATTCACCCCTCCACTTT
- TRBJ2-6 TRBV5-5 - CASSAQGSGANVLTF TGTGCCAGCAGCGCGCAGGGATCCGGGGCCAACGTCCTGACTTTC